This T cell receptor (beta chain) was retrieved from a study of T cell responses to AZD1222 COVID-19 vaccine. Turning to this clone: Its antigen is as yet unknown.

Produced via immunoSEQ multiplex PCR; TCRdb's table is partial and in-frame only. The sample records about 130,000 clones, approximately 90% being singletons. The V end lost 6 bases, the J end lost 2 bases, and 10 bases lay between the germline ends. CDR1 and CDR2 (germline): ENHRY, SYGVKD. This CDR3 has 13 amino acids. Overall study findings and caveats: As reported, nearly half of all spike-specific TCRs target variant regions that are unmutated. Clonal diversity may have been underestimated in mostly white British donors.

The receptor's source is an adult who received the AZD1222 COVID-19 vaccine. This specimen was peripheral blood, taken 28 days after the second AZD1222 dose. The chain joins TRBV10-3 to TRBJ1-2, with a tentative D call TRBD1 (6 bases). The CDR3 spells CAIRTTGNYGYTF. CDR3 bases: TGTGCCATCAGGACAACAGGGAACTATGGCTACACCTTC.